This paragraph covers one TCR beta chain sequence. This record comes from a study of blood T cell repertoires in COVID-19. In the study overall: Acute and convalescent COVID-19 samples came from the United States, Italy and Spain.

Germline CDR1 SNHLY, CDR2 FYNNEI. V was trimmed by 5 bases and J by 0 bases, leaving 14 bases between them. The CDR3 is made up of 16 amino acids. Authors' processing steps: Amplification from reference gene primers served as the basis for estimated nucleated cell counts. Assay: immunoSEQ multiplex PCR; the TCRdb copy retains only in-frame clones and omits some. V, J and clone size derive from that table, while D and trimming were established from the DNA sequence. The sample contains approximately 81,000 clones, about 91% of which appear only once. This clonotype was obtained from a man between 65 and 85 years old with active or convalescent COVID-19. This chain joins TRBV2 and TRBJ1-3, with D perhaps matching TRBD1 (6 bases). The sequenced sample consisted of peripheral blood. CDR3 sequence: CASSTGHPNSGNTIYF. CDR3 DNA: TGTGCCAGCAGTACGGGACACCCTAACTCTGGAAACACCATATATTTT.